These 24 T cell receptor beta chains share one sample of origin, sequenced in a study of T cells in tuberculosis. TCRdb's table, derived via immunoSEQ multiplex PCR, lists solely in-frame clones and lacks some. The table shows about 24,000 clones, with less than 97% occurring only once. The sample comprised PBMCs. All receptors come from a donor aged 5-35 years with latent tuberculosis or without tuberculosis infection.

V usage is TRBV25-1 and J usage is TRBJ1-1; 9 bases fit TRBD1. V shed 5 bases, J shed 3 bases, and the junction held 10 bases outside the gene matches. CDR3 length: 16 residues. Germline CDR1 is MGHDK and CDR2 is SYGVNS. The CDR3 nucleotides are TGTGCCAGCAGTCCACAGGGGGCAGTTGGGGACACTGAAGCTTTCTTT. Its translation is CASSPQGAVGDTEAFF. Complete variable domain (other parts from reference TRBV25-1 and TRBJ1-1): EADIYQTPRYLVIGTGKKITLECSQTMGHDKMYWYQQDPGMELHLIHYSYGVNSTEKGDLSSESTVSRIRTEHFPLTLESARPSHTSQYLCASSPQGAVGDTEAFFGQGTRLTVV.

The chain couples TRBV2 to TRBJ2-3, with 7 bases fitting TRBD2. This CDR3 has 16 residues. Trimming cost V 6 bases and J 4 bases; bases outside gene matches: 13. Germline V gene lookup returns CDR1 SNHLY and CDR2 FYNNEI. The CDR3 is CASRRSSGAQSDTQYF. The CDR3 DNA follows: TGTGCCAGCAGACGATCTAGCGGCGCTCAGTCAGATACGCAGTATTTT.

The chain joins TRBV4-1 to TRBJ2-7; 8 nucleotides match TRBD1. The length of the CDR3 is 16 residues. Per the germline V gene, CDR1 is MGHRA and CDR2 is YSYEKL. Trimming removed 0 bases from V and 1 base from J; junction bases left unmatched: 5. The CDR3 region has the DNA TGCGCCAGCAGCCAAGACTTAGGACAGGGTTCCTACGAGCAGTACTTC. Protein: CASSQDLGQGSYEQYF.

The chain links TRBV5-1 to TRBJ2-5; D possibly corresponds to TRBD2 (5 bases). CDR3 length: 14 amino acids. V lost 0 bases, J lost 4 bases, and 10 bases lay in between. Germline assignment: CDR1 SGHRS and CDR2 YFSETQ. The CDR3 bases are TGCGCCAGCAGCTTGGCGGGTAGCGCAGAGACCCAGTACTTC. This sequence encodes CASSLAGSAETQYF.

Here the CDR3 reads CASTAGGAKTGELFF. CDR3 sequence (DNA): TGTGCCAGCACCGCCGGGGGGGCAAAGACCGGGGAGCTGTTTTTT. This rearrangement joins TRBV6-1 to TRBJ2-2; 8 bases line up with TRBD2. CDR3 size: 15 residues. The J segment lost 5 bases and the V segment lost 7 bases, leaving 9 bases of the junction unmatched. From germline, CDR1 is MNHNS and CDR2 SASEGT.

The gene calls are TRBV6-5 and TRBJ1-2; possibly TRBD1 for D (6 bases). The ends were cut back, 5 bases at V and 1 base at J, with 11 bases in the middle. Germline V gene data show CDR1 as MNHEY and CDR2 as SVGAGI. CDR3 length: 14 residues. CDR3 sequence reads: CASSRNRDNYGYTF. The CDR3 DNA sequence: TGTGCCAGCAGTCGTAACAGGGATAACTATGGCTACACCTTC.

The CDR3 DNA sequence: TGTGCCATCAGCCACAGCCTCGAGCAGTTCTTC. Translation: CAISHSLEQFF. The chain recombines TRBV10-3 with TRBJ2-1; D unresolved. The CDR3 covers 11 residues. Germline CDR1 and CDR2: ENHRY and SYGVKD. V dropped 6 bases and J dropped 10 bases, with 10 bases sitting between them.

The chain carries TRBV2 and TRBJ1-6; 7 bases match TRBD1. Trimming at V came to 6 bases and at J to 6 bases, leaving 5 bases not matched to a gene. The CDR3 runs to 14 residues. Germline V gives CDR1 SNHLY, CDR2 FYNNEI. The CDR3, as DNA: TGTGCCAGCAGGGGACAGTCCCTTAATTCACCCCTCCACTTT. It specifies CASRGQSLNSPLHF. Complete variable domain (other parts from reference TRBV2 and TRBJ1-6): EPEVTQTPSHQVTQMGQEVILRCVPISNHLYFYWYRQILGQKVEFLVSFYNNEISEKSEIFDDQFSVERPDGSNFTLKIRSTKLEDSAMYFCASRGQSLNSPLHFGNGTRLTVT.

This clone was detected a few times. J is TRBJ1-4 and V is TRBV4-1; no firm D call. Germline-derived CDR1 and CDR2 are MGHRA and YSYEKL. The CDR3 is 15 amino acids. The V gene lost 1 base and the J gene lost 3 bases, with 9 bases spanning the gap. CDR3 sequence (DNA): TGCGCCAGCAGCCAAGTCGGTAGTTCTAATGAAAAACTGTTTTTT. The encoded protein is CASSQVGSSNEKLFF.

This sequence joins TRBV14 and TRBJ2-2, with D maybe TRBD2 (5 bases). The CDR3 totals 18 residues. CDR1 is SGHDN, CDR2 FVKESK, per germline. V was shortened by 0 bases and J by 5 bases, with 19 bases between the two germline ends. The CDR3 bases are TGTGCCAGCAGCCAAGATCTTGGCCGTGGCTCGGGAACCGGGGAGCTGTTTTTT. This encodes CASSQDLGRGSGTGELFF.

V gene TRBV7-2 combines with J gene TRBJ1-3, with 8 nucleotides matching TRBD1. Germline V gene lookup returns CDR1 SGHTA and CDR2 FQGNSA. The CDR3 contains 14 residues. The junction had 7 bases not matched to a gene; V was cut back by 3 bases and J by 9 bases. CDR3 DNA sequence: TGTGCCAGCAGCTTCGGACAGGGAAGGAGCACCATATATTTT. Encoded protein: CASSFGQGRSTIYF.

The chain links TRBV1 to TRBJ1-2. TRBV1 is a documented pseudogene. The CDR3 length is 18 residues. The CDR3 DNA reads as TGCACCAGCAGCCAAGAGTGTAGCGATAGGTTACCTAACTATGGCTACACCTTC. It is translated as CTSSQECSDRLPNYGYTF.

J is TRBJ2-1 and V is TRBV7-2; D not resolved. V was shortened by 2 bases and J by 11 bases, with 19 bases between the two germline ends. Per the germline V gene, CDR1 is SGHTA and CDR2 is FQGNSA. CDR3 length: 15 amino acids. This CDR3 is CASSLSPPPRSQQFF. For the CDR3, the DNA is TGTGCCAGCAGCTTAAGCCCACCACCGAGATCCCAGCAGTTCTTC.

The chain joins TRBV7-2 to TRBJ1-6; 10 bases fit TRBD1. Germline trimming cut 5 bases from V and 0 bases from J; bases unmatched to any gene: 7. Germline V gene lookup returns CDR1 SGHTA and CDR2 FQGNSA. This CDR3 region has 18 residues. The CDR3 DNA reads as TGTGCCAGCAGCCCTCAGACAGGGGGCGCCTCCTATAATTCACCCCTCCACTTT. Its protein is CASSPQTGGASYNSPLHF.

J is TRBJ1-5 and V is TRBV6-5; perhaps TRBD1 as D (5 bases). CDR1 is MNHEY and CDR2 is SVGAGI in the germline V gene. V was pared by 2 bases and J by 3 bases, with 8 bases between. The CDR3 is made up of 14 amino acids. The CDR3 nucleotides read TGTGCCAGCAGTTACAGACAGTTCAATCAGCCCCAGCATTTT. It is translated as CASSYRQFNQPQHF.

The V and J genes are TRBV4-1 and TRBJ1-4; a weak D match, TRBD1 (6 bases). This CDR3 is 15 amino acids long. V shed 5 bases and J shed 0 bases, with 10 bases lying between them. Germline V gene lookup returns CDR1 MGHRA and CDR2 YSYEKL. The CDR3 nucleotides are TGCGCCAGCAGCGTCCGACAGGCAACTAATGAAAAACTGTTTTTT. Residues: CASSVRQATNEKLFF.

The chain employs TRBV28 and TRBJ2-5; 8 nucleotides line up with TRBD1. This CDR3 has 16 amino acids. Per germline, CDR1 MDHEN and CDR2 SYDVKM. V shed 0 bases, J shed 3 bases, and the junction held 6 bases outside the gene matches. The CDR3 DNA follows: TGTGCCAGCAGTTTATGGCGGGGACAGGACAAAGAGACCCAGTACTTC. Protein product: CASSLWRGQDKETQYF.

The gene calls are TRBV12-5 and TRBJ2-2, with a possible D match to TRBD1 (6 bases). Germline V gene sequence: CDR1 LGHNT, CDR2 FRNRAP. V gave up 4 bases and J gave up 5 bases, with 14 bases separating them. The CDR3 covers 15 residues. The chain's CDR3 is CASGYRVLGTGELFF. Here the CDR3 DNA reads TGTGCTAGTGGTTACAGGGTATTGGGTACCGGGGAGCTGTTTTTT.

The chain links TRBV27 to TRBJ2-5; the match to TRBD2 covers 7 bases. The CDR3 runs to 15 residues. V gave up 6 bases and J gave up 2 bases; unmatched junction bases: 9. The germline CDR1 and CDR2 sequences are MNHEY and SMNVEV (reference sequence). In DNA, the CDR3 is TGTGCCAGCAGGGGTTTCGGGCGGGGGCAAGAGACCCAGTACTTC. Translated, it gives CASRGFGRGQETQYF.

The chain recombines TRBV10-3 with TRBJ2-1; 9 bases map to TRBD1. The CDR3 has 12 residues. Unmatched junction bases numbered 4, after V lost 10 bases and J lost 6 bases. Per the germline V gene, CDR1 is ENHRY and CDR2 is SYGVKD. As DNA, the CDR3 is TGTGCCACACAGGGGGCGAGCAATGAGCAGTTCTTC. Translated, it gives CATQGASNEQFF.

The rearrangement links TRBV15 to TRBJ2-1; 8 bases align to TRBD2. In germline, CDR1 is LNHNV, CDR2 YYDKDF (reference sequence). Trimming took 5 bases from V and 12 from J; bases not matched to a gene: 12. This CDR3 contains 14 residues. The CDR3 sequence: CATSSLGGAGGQFF. DNA of the CDR3: TGTGCCACCAGCTCGCTCGGTGGCGCGGGGGGGCAGTTCTTC.

J is TRBJ1-1 and V is TRBV6-5; 8 positions agree with TRBD1. The CDR3 has 15 amino acids. The J segment lost 2 bases and the V segment lost 2 bases, leaving 4 bases of the junction unmatched. Per germline, CDR1 MNHEY and CDR2 SVGAGI. In nucleotides, the CDR3 is TGTGCCAGCAGTTACGGGGACAGGCTTAACACTGAAGCTTTCTTT. Its protein product is CASSYGDRLNTEAFF.

This chain joins TRBV5-6 and TRBJ2-5; D ambiguous. The CDR3 is made up of 14 amino acids. CDR1 and CDR2 (germline): SGHDT, YYEEEE. Trimming pared 0 bases from V and 1 base from J, leaving 7 bases between. CDR3 in DNA: TGTGCCAGCAGCTTGGTCCGGTCCCAAGAGACCCAGTACTTC. It translates to CASSLVRSQETQYF.

The rearrangement links TRBV5-1 to TRBJ2-5, with TRBD2 matching 9 bases. This CDR3 has 16 residues. CDR1 is SGHRS and CDR2 is YFSETQ in the germline V gene. Trimming cost V 1 base and J 4 bases; bases outside gene matches: 8. The CDR3 bases are TGCGCCAGCAGCTTGAGGCAAGCGGGGGGCCGAGAGACCCAGTACTTC. It encodes CASSLRQAGGRETQYF.